This TCR beta chain was profiled in a study of neurological immune-mediated disorders. Judged by abundance, this clonotype is medium-sized. The antigen is not known. Sorted libraries came from around 990,000 CD4+ or CD8+ T cells. Findings of the study overall: Whereas HTLV-1-associated myelopathy showed the most TCR clonal expansion, multiple sclerosis showed the least, with levels below those of healthy controls.

In germline, CDR1 is SGHTA, CDR2 FQGNSA. The CDR3 has 14 amino acids. The trim removed 5 bases at V and 2 bases at J, leaving 4 bases unmatched. The yield of each sequencing run was over 160 million TCR-beta sequences from 15-18 subjects. One entry per CDR3 protein, called by TCRdb with MiXCR from the 5' RACE reads. The sample has 30,000 or so distinct CDR3 sequences, around 4% seen once. Sequenced input: CD4+ T cells from blood. The chain is built from TRBV7-2 and TRBJ2-7, with 9 bases fitting TRBD1. The sequence came from a woman aged 40 to 50 in good health. CDR3 amino acids: CASSRGQGTYEQYF. The CDR3 nucleotides read TGTGCCAGCAGCCGGGGACAGGGCACCTACGAGCAGTACTTC.